This section outlines one T cell receptor (beta chain) sequence together with its context. This CDR3 region has 15 residues. Per the germline V gene, CDR1 is LNHDA and CDR2 is SQIVND (reference sequence). With V trimmed by 9 bases and J by 4 bases, 10 bases remained unmatched. The sample originates from a study of graft-versus-host responses after intestinal transplantation. General study findings and limits: Early HvG declines after transplant were associated with peak circulating GvH clone levels.

Plated together were 200,000 CFSE-labeled responder cells and 200,000 irradiated, violet-dye-labeled stimulator cells. Here immunoSEQ multiplex PCR was the method, and the copy in TCRdb shows in-frame clones only, minus some. The table shows some 9,500 clones, with under 30% occurring only once. This sequence joins TRBV19 and TRBJ1-1, with 11 bases aligning to TRBD1. The sequence derives from a human patient who received an intestinal transplant. Here the sequenced sample was alloreactive CD8+ T cells from a mixed lymphocyte reaction culture, taken before intestinal transplant. Specified subset: CFSE-low proliferating T cells sorted from roughly 6-day pre-transplant mixed lymphocyte reaction (GvH or HvG direction). The CDR3 loop is CASRTGGIEGTEAFF. DNA for the CDR3: TGTGCCAGCAGGACAGGGGGCATCGAGGGCACTGAAGCTTTCTTT.